The clone carrying this T cell receptor (beta chain) has at least ten counts. The CDR3 goes on 3 residues after the read ends, and that part is filled in from the germline J gene. This sample is part of a study of T cell clonality in common variable immunodeficiency. V dropped 5 bases and J dropped 8; count of bases not matched to a gene: 6. CDR1 is SGHDT and CDR2 is YYEEEE in the germline V gene. This CDR3 spans 13 amino acids. The repertoire was sequenced with immunoSEQ multiplex PCR; TCRdb's copy has only in-frame clones and lacks some. The sample gives approximately 42,000 clones, none seen only once, and the top ten clones hold 1.3% to 1.5%.

The sequence came from a person aged 18-70 years in good health. The V gene is TRBV5-6, the J gene TRBJ2-4, with TRBD1 matching over 8 bases. Sequencing used peripheral blood mononuclear cells. The covered CDR3 bases are TGTGCCAGCAGACTCAGGGGGCTCGACATT. This encodes CASRLRGLDI. The CDR3, in full, reads CASRLRGLDIQYF.